This paragraph reports one TCR beta chain. Its antigen is unidentified. Germline-derived CDR1 and CDR2 are MGHDK and SYGVNS. Between the trimmed V and J ends, which lost 0 bases and 3 bases, there was a span of 20 bases. This CDR3 has 18 amino acids. This entry belongs to a study of T cell repertoires in cytomegalovirus infection. Study-wide background: Public TCR beta signatures indicated both CMV infection and matching HLA type. Overall study results and limits: HLA-C-restricted CMV clonotypes gave the most frequent clonotype in two of eight donors. Carriers of CMV and the relevant HLA type were discriminated by public TCR beta frequency.

Using its own MiXCR run on the reads, TCRdb lists one record per CDR3 protein. The data contain 100,000 to 150,000 distinct CDR3 sequences, roughly a third of them singletons. The receptor was derived from a human donor in good health (CMV status not recorded). Some clones in this sample may be carry-over from other donors' samples. The sequencing here drew on CD8+ T cells from cultured PBMCs, taken from culture after CMV antigen stimulation. The J gene is TRBJ1-2, the V gene TRBV25-1; a weak D match, TRBD1 (5 bases). Here the CDR3 DNA reads TGTGCCAGCAGTGAATATTGGGGGAGCGCGGACTCGGACTATGGCTACACCTTC. It translates to CASSEYWGSADSDYGYTF.